Described below is a single TCR beta chain sequence and its context. Its antigen is not known. The data derive from a study of shared clonotypes between healthy human individuals. Points from the study as a whole: Though the depth was large, rarefaction showed that sorted-subset sequencing was incomplete.

All donors were Caucasian adults living in Nashville, Tennessee. The V gene's germline CDR1 is KGHSH and CDR2 LQKENI. The V gene lost 6 bases and the J gene lost 1 base, with 14 bases spanning the gap. The CDR3 covers 15 residues. When replicate PCRs were run on sorted subsets, they used 200 ng DNA, some 30,000 T cell genomes. Authors' methods: Filtering differed, since immunoSEQ gave only junction sequences and no quality scores. Using immunoSEQ multiplex PCR, the repertoire was profiled, and TCRdb retains in-frame clones only, with some absent. V and J calls and clone size are copied from that table; D and trimming were computed from the DNA. Here the sample spans about 2 million clones, 90% to 95% being singletons.

The rearrangement joins TRBV18 to TRBJ2-3; a possible D gene is TRBD2 (6 bases). The specimen sequenced was naive CD4+ T cells sorted from blood. Subset indicated: CD45RA+ positively selected. This receptor was identified in a man aged 18 to 30 in good health. CDR3 sequence (DNA): TGTGCCAGCTCTCAGAGGACGGGGGGCACAGATACGCAGTATTTT. Its protein is CASSQRTGGTDTQYF.